The 32 T cell receptor beta chains below come from one sample, sequenced in a study of blood T cell repertoires in COVID-19 (dated by TCRdb to 2018 to 2021). Libraries were made using the immunoSEQ multiplex PCR assay. TCRdb stores this immuneACCESS table with in-frame sequences only. Part of the clones is absent; in the studies checked, under half of the shortfall reflects unresolved V genes, and no reason is known for the rest. The sample records more than 300,000 clones, 70% to 90% of which are singletons. Approximately 5.2% of the sample is held by the ten biggest clonotypes. The sequencing sample was made of PBMCs or T cells enriched from blood (not recorded which). These receptors originate from a woman aged 25 to 39 who had recovered from COVID-19.

J is TRBJ1-1 and V is TRBV5-1; D is perhaps TRBD1 (6 bases). V was cut by 5 bases and J by 13 bases, with 15 bases left in between. CDR1 and CDR2 (germline): SGHRS, YFSETQ. This CDR3 contains 11 residues. The CDR3 spells CASRTGGSSFF. Here the CDR3 DNA reads TGCGCCAGCAGGACGGGGGGCTCTAGTTTCTTT.

The chain links TRBV5-1 to TRBJ1-6; D is undetermined. CDR1 and CDR2 from the germline V gene are SGHRS and YFSETQ. The CDR3 loop spans 14 amino acids. Trimming stripped 0 bases from V and 5 bases from J, with 6 bases between. The CDR3 sequence is CASSLGTNNSPLHF. Here the CDR3 DNA reads TGCGCCAGCAGCTTGGGCACAAATAATTCACCCCTCCACTTT.

The chain links TRBV7-2 to TRBJ2-4; 11 bases map to TRBD1. The ends lost 4 bases at V and 6 bases at J; junction bases unmatched: 5. Germline CDR1 and CDR2: SGHTA and FQGNSA. This CDR3 comprises 15 residues. CDR3 region: CASSSDRGRLNIQYF. The CDR3, as DNA: TGTGCCAGCAGCTCGGACAGGGGGCGTTTAAACATTCAGTACTTC.

The V and J genes are TRBV9 and TRBJ1-2; TRBD1 aligns across 8 bases. CDR1 is SGDLS, CDR2 YYNGEE, per germline. The trim removed 3 bases at V and 0 bases at J, leaving 4 bases unmatched. The CDR3 has 15 amino acids. The DNA of the CDR3 is TGTGCCAGCAGCGGGGAGGACAGGGCTAACTATGGCTACACCTTC. Its protein product is CASSGEDRANYGYTF.

V usage is TRBV12-5 and J usage is TRBJ1-5; TRBD1 might be the D (6 bases). Germline assignment: CDR1 LGHNT and CDR2 FRNRAP. The V end was cut by 6 bases, the J end by 0 bases, with 9 bases between. The CDR3 loop spans 14 amino acids. The CDR3 spells CASGDSYSNQPQHF. The CDR3 nucleotides read TGTGCTAGTGGGGACAGTTATAGCAATCAGCCCCAGCATTTT.

The chain joins TRBV2 to TRBJ2-1, with D perhaps TRBD2 (6 bases). The germline gives CDR1 SNHLY, CDR2 FYNNEI. Trimming shortened V by 7 bases and J by 8 bases, and 12 bases separated the two germline ends. This CDR3 comprises 12 residues. CDR3 DNA sequence: TGTGCCAGCACCTGGAGGGTCGATGAGCAGTTCTTC. It translates to CASTWRVDEQFF.

The chain uses TRBV5-1 and TRBJ1-2; 10 bases are a match to TRBD1. The CDR3 has 15 amino acids. Germline-derived CDR1 and CDR2 are SGHRS and YFSETQ. The J segment lost 5 bases and the V segment lost 4 bases, leaving 8 bases of the junction unmatched. The CDR3 region has the DNA TGCGCCAGCAGCGCGACAGGGGGCGAGAGGTATGGCTACACCTTC. Encoded protein: CASSATGGERYGYTF.

The genes are TRBV15 and TRBJ1-2, with 10 bases fitting TRBD1. This CDR3 has 15 amino acids. Germline lookup yields CDR1 LNHNV and CDR2 YYDKDF (reference sequence). Trimming cost V 5 bases and J 8 bases; bases outside gene matches: 11. Here the CDR3 reads CATSVSRDRGLGYTF. DNA of the CDR3: TGTGCCACCAGCGTAAGCCGGGACAGGGGTTTAGGCTACACCTTC.

The chain combines TRBV5-1 with TRBJ1-1; 11 bases agree with TRBD1. Trimming at V came to 4 bases and at J to 11 bases, leaving 4 bases not matched to a gene. The CDR3 is 12 residues long. Germline lookup yields CDR1 SGHRS and CDR2 YFSETQ. Written as DNA, the CDR3 is TGCGCCAGCAGCCGGACAGGGGGCGACGCTTTCTTT. Its protein product is CASSRTGGDAFF.

With respect to this clone: Distinct nucleotide sequences in the sample also encode this CDR3. J is TRBJ2-2 and V is TRBV5-1; possibly TRBD1 for D (5 bases). The V gene lost 3 bases and the J gene lost 5 bases, with 11 bases spanning the gap. Germline-derived CDR1 and CDR2 are SGHRS and YFSETQ. This CDR3 contains 14 residues. The CDR3 DNA reads as TGCGCCAGCAGCTCAGGGTCTTCTACCGGGGAGCTGTTTTTT. As protein: CASSSGSSTGELFF. Together with reference TRBV5-1 and TRBJ2-2, the CDR3 gives the full variable domain: KAGVTQTPRYLIKTRGQQVTLSCSPISGHRSVSWYQQTPGQGLQFLFEYFSETQRNKGNFPGRFSGRQFSNSRSEMNVSTLELGDSALYLCASSSGSSTGELFFGEGSRLTVL.

V and J are TRBV9 and TRBJ2-7; a weak D match, TRBD1 (6 bases). CDR1 is SGDLS, CDR2 YYNGEE, per germline. The CDR3 covers 14 residues. Trimming removed 3 bases at V and 4 bases at J, with 14 bases between. The CDR3, as DNA: TGTGCCAGCAGCGCTTCGGGACACCCATACGAGCAGTACTTC. It codes for CASSASGHPYEQYF.

The rearrangement uses TRBV7-3 and TRBJ2-1; 12 bases agree with TRBD2. Germline V CDR1 and CDR2: SGHTA, FQGTGA. This CDR3 contains 18 residues. Losses at the gene ends were 2 bases for V and 7 bases for J; bases not matched to a gene: 12. CDR3 sequence reads: CASSLVGLAGGPWNEQFF. CDR3 bases: TGTGCCAGCAGCTTAGTCGGTCTAGCGGGGGGGCCTTGGAATGAGCAGTTCTTC.

J is TRBJ2-1 and V is TRBV19; 7 bases agree with TRBD1. V lost 6 bases and J lost 0; bases outside the gene matches: 17. Germline V gene data show CDR1 as LNHDA and CDR2 as SQIVND (reference sequence). The CDR3 runs to 19 residues. CDR3 DNA: TGTGCCAGTAGCTATCCGGGACCCCACAGGGGTAGCTCCTACAATGAGCAGTTCTTC. Its protein product is CASSYPGPHRGSSYNEQFF.

V is TRBV9 and J is TRBJ1-4; 8 nucleotides match TRBD1. Germline assignment: CDR1 SGDLS and CDR2 YYNGEE. This CDR3 is built from 15 residues. J was trimmed by 5 bases and V by 4 bases; bases with no gene match: 7. CDR3 DNA sequence: TGTGCCAGCAGCTCAGGGGGGACAGGAAATGAAAAACTGTTTTTT. It encodes CASSSGGTGNEKLFF.

The gene calls are TRBV11-3 and TRBJ1-1; 8 bases are shared with TRBD1. CDR1 SGHNT and CDR2 YENEEA come from the germline V gene. This CDR3 is built from 18 residues. After removal of 1 base from V and 4 bases from J, the junction contained 14 bases not matched to a gene. The CDR3 loop is CASSLGGRRTGRATEAFF. The DNA for the CDR3 is TGTGCCAGCAGCTTAGGGGGGAGGAGGACAGGGAGGGCCACTGAAGCTTTCTTT. Supplemented by reference TRBV11-3 and TRBJ1-1, the full variable domain reads EAGVVQSPRYKIIEKKQPVAFWCNPISGHNTLYWYLQNLGQGPELLIRYENEEAVDDSQLPKDRFSAERLKGVDSTLKIQPAELGDSAVYLCASSLGGRRTGRATEAFFGQGTRLTVV.

The chain has TRBV27 and TRBJ1-1, with 7 nucleotides matching TRBD1. The CDR3 has 13 amino acids. The germline gives CDR1 MNHEY, CDR2 SMNVEV (reference sequence). J lost 5 bases, V lost 5 bases, and 5 bases had no gene match. The CDR3: CASSVDRDTEAFF. Here the CDR3 DNA reads TGTGCCAGCAGTGTCGACAGGGATACTGAAGCTTTCTTT.

This rearrangement joins TRBV5-8 to TRBJ2-5; possibly TRBD2 for D (6 bases). The CDR3 runs 13 residues. Germline CDR1 SGHTS, CDR2 YDEGEE. V gave up 2 bases and J gave up 7 bases, with 12 bases separating them. The CDR3 nucleotides are TGTGCCAGCAGCTTCGGGTACGGGGGGACCCAGTACTTC. Translation gives CASSFGYGGTQYF.

The rearrangement joins TRBV2 to TRBJ1-2; TRBD1 aligns across 7 bases. Per germline, CDR1 SNHLY and CDR2 FYNNEI. This CDR3 region has 14 residues. The V gene end was trimmed by 2 bases and the J gene end by 7 bases; junction bases not matched to a gene: 7. The CDR3 DNA reads TGTGCCAGCAGTGAAACTAGGGGGCATGGTGGCTACACCTTC. This gives the protein CASSETRGHGGYTF.

The chain has TRBV3-1 (or the pseudogene TRBV3-2) and TRBJ1-5; D ambiguous. This CDR3 contains 15 residues. Trimming pared 1 base from V and 2 bases from J, leaving 9 bases between. Germline CDR1 and CDR2: LGHDT and YNNKEL (reference sequence). CDR3 sequence (DNA): TGTGCCAGCAGCCAAGGTGGCGGGCGCAATCAGCCCCAGCATTTT. It translates to CASSQGGGRNQPQHF.

This clone was recorded once. The CDR3 nucleotides are TGTGCCAGCAGCTTACAGGCTCCTGGCTACACCTTC. It codes for CASSLQAPGYTF. The V and J genes are TRBV7-2 and TRBJ1-2; D is undetermined. The CDR3 is 12 amino acids. V was clipped by 2 bases and J by 7 bases, with 8 bases between them. Germline-derived CDR1 and CDR2 are SGHTA and FQGNSA.

This clone has just one count. This chain's CDR3 is CASSHRVAEQFF. Here the CDR3 DNA reads TGTGCCAGCAGCCACAGGGTCGCTGAGCAGTTCTTC. The chain joins TRBV5-6 to TRBJ2-1; TRBD1 is a possible D gene (6 bases). The CDR3 totals 12 residues. V gave up 4 bases and J gave up 9 bases, with 11 bases separating them. Germline loops: CDR1 SGHDT, CDR2 YYEEEE.

This clone was found a few times. The rearrangement links TRBV6-5 to TRBJ2-2, with D perhaps matching TRBD1 (5 bases). This CDR3 is built from 14 residues. V was pared by 7 bases and J by 1 base, with 10 bases between. Germline V CDR1 and CDR2: MNHEY, SVGAGI. CDR3 in amino acids: CASMGRVNTGELFF. The CDR3 nucleotides are TGTGCCAGCATGGGCAGGGTGAACACCGGGGAGCTGTTTTTT.

This chain joins TRBV3-1 (or the pseudogene TRBV3-2) and TRBJ2-3; D remains unclear. This CDR3 has 14 amino acids. Trimming removed 0 bases from V and 2 bases from J, with 6 bases in between. Germline CDR1 and CDR2: LGHDT and YNNKEL (reference sequence). CDR3 in DNA: TGTGCCAGCAGCCAAGACACAGTCACAGATACGCAGTATTTT. Protein: CASSQDTVTDTQYF.

Concerning this clone: The identical CDR3 is also encoded by other nucleotide sequences in the sample. This chain connects TRBV7-2 to TRBJ2-1; possibly TRBD2 for D (6 bases). The length of the CDR3 is 14 residues. Germline lookup yields CDR1 SGHTA and CDR2 FQGNSA. V was shortened by 5 bases and J by 5 bases, with 13 bases between the two germline ends. CDR3 in DNA: TGTGCCAGCAGCCCGGGCGGAGGGCACAATGAGCAGTTCTTC. As protein: CASSPGGGHNEQFF. The complete variable domain, with remaining parts taken from reference TRBV7-2 and TRBJ2-1, reads GAGVSQSPSNKVTEKGKDVELRCDPISGHTALYWYRQSLGQGLEFLIYFQGNSAPDKSGLPSDRFSAERTGGSVSTLTIQRTQQEDSAVYLCASSPGGGHNEQFFGPGTRLTVL.

The V and J genes are TRBV6-5 and TRBJ1-2; tentatively, D is TRBD1 (5 bases). The CDR3 runs 14 residues. In germline, CDR1 is MNHEY, CDR2 SVGAGI. V was clipped by 0 bases and J by 4 bases, with 9 bases between them. The CDR3 coding sequence is TGTGCCAGCAGTTACTCCGCGGGGACCTATGGCTACACCTTC. Residues: CASSYSAGTYGYTF.

The chain joins TRBV9 to TRBJ2-7; no firm D call. The CDR3 covers 13 residues. Germline CDR1 and CDR2: SGDLS and YYNGEE. Trimming cost V 4 bases and J 6 bases, with 14 bases left between them. CDR3 amino acids: CASSLAGSAEQYF. The CDR3 nucleotides read TGTGCCAGCAGCTTAGCCGGCAGCGCCGAGCAGTACTTC.

The rearrangement links TRBV30 to TRBJ1-1; 7 bases agree with TRBD1. Trimming cost V 4 bases and J 6 bases; bases outside gene matches: 8. The CDR3 totals 13 residues. CDR1 is GTSNPN, CDR2 SVGIG, per germline (reference sequence). CDR3 in amino acids: CAWTRQGSAEAFF. The CDR3 region has the DNA TGTGCCTGGACCCGACAGGGATCGGCTGAAGCTTTCTTT.

This chain links TRBV3-1 (or the pseudogene TRBV3-2) with TRBJ2-7; 7 nucleotides align to TRBD1. CDR3 length equals 18 residues. CDR1 and CDR2 (germline): LGHDT, YNNKEL (reference sequence). Trimming took 4 bases from V and 0 from J; bases not matched to a gene: 15. CDR3 nucleotides: TGTGCCAGCAGCCCCGAGGGGGAACAGGGGCACCCCTCCTACGAGCAGTACTTC. It codes for CASSPEGEQGHPSYEQYF.

This chain joins TRBV12-3 or TRBV12-4 and TRBJ2-1; D might be TRBD1 (5 bases). The length of the CDR3 is 12 residues. The V and J ends lost 1 base and 9 bases respectively, with 7 bases between them. This CDR3 is CASSLDQGEQFF. CDR3 DNA sequence: TGTGCCAGCAGTTTAGACCAGGGTGAGCAGTTCTTC.

CDR3 nucleotide sequence: TGTGCCAGTAGTATATTGCGGGGGGGCCTCTTAGAGCAGTTCTTC. Residues: CASSILRGGLLEQFF. The chain links TRBV19 to TRBJ2-1; 9 nucleotides line up with TRBD2. J lost 10 bases, V lost 2 bases, and 9 bases had no gene match. In germline, CDR1 is LNHDA, CDR2 SQIVND (reference sequence). CDR3 length: 15 residues.

The rearrangement links TRBV6-5 to TRBJ1-1, with TRBD1 matching over 9 bases. The CDR3 contains 13 residues. CDR1 is MNHEY, CDR2 SVGAGI, per germline. The junction had 7 bases not matched to a gene; V was cut back by 2 bases and J by 12 bases. Here the CDR3 reads CASSYPGDRETFF. The CDR3 DNA sequence: TGTGCCAGCAGTTACCCGGGGGACAGGGAAACTTTCTTT.

V and J are TRBV7-2 and TRBJ2-2; tentative D call: TRBD2 (5 bases). This CDR3 region has 15 residues. Trimming took off 3 bases at V and 0 bases at J, with 8 bases between the two ends. CDR1 and CDR2 (germline): SGHTA, FQGNSA. For the CDR3, the DNA is TGTGCCAGCAGCTTCCGGGGAACGAACACCGGGGAGCTGTTTTTT. This translates into CASSFRGTNTGELFF.